These 13 T cell receptor beta chains were all obtained from the same sample, sequenced in a study of identical twins. TCRdb passed the 5' RACE reads through MiXCR, listing each CDR3 protein once. The sample carries around 450,000 distinct CDR3 sequences, 14% recorded once. These data were also filed under a second study, of yellow fever vaccine responses in identical twins.

The sample comprised CD4+ T cells sorted from blood. The receptors originated from a woman younger than 35 in good health.

The chain carries TRBV5-4 and TRBJ2-2, with 7 bases fitting TRBD2. The V gene's germline CDR1 is SGHNT and CDR2 YYREEE (reference sequence). The CDR3 is made up of 19 amino acids. The trim removed 3 bases at V and 0 bases at J, leaving 14 bases unmatched. DNA of the CDR3: TGTGCCAGCAGCTCGACTCTTCGTCCAGCGGGGCCGAACACCGGGGAGCTGTTTTTT. Translating it yields CASSSTLRPAGPNTGELFF. Combining the CDR3 with reference TRBV5-4 and TRBJ2-2 gives the whole variable domain ETGVTQSPTHLIKTRGQQVTLRCSSQSGHNTVSWYQQALGQGPQFIFQYYREEENGRGNFPPRFSGLQFPNYSSELNVNALELDDSALYLCASSSTLRPAGPNTGELFFGEGSRLTVL.

V usage is TRBV7-9 and J usage is TRBJ1-1; 8 bases are shared with TRBD1. The V gene end was trimmed by 5 bases and the J gene end by 1 base; junction bases not matched to a gene: 6. The CDR3 covers 15 residues. Germline values: CDR1 SEHNR, CDR2 FQNEAQ (reference sequence). This chain's CDR3 is CASSPRQGTNTEAFF. The CDR3 nucleotides are TGTGCCAGCAGCCCGAGACAGGGGACGAACACTGAAGCTTTCTTT.

This clonotype was seen a few times. The genes are TRBV7-9 and TRBJ1-4, with D perhaps matching TRBD1 (6 bases). The CDR3 has 16 residues. V lost 1 base to trimming and J lost 6 bases, with 15 bases between them. From germline, CDR1 is SEHNR and CDR2 FQNEAQ (reference sequence). CDR3: CASSLGTGSLDEKLFF. CDR3 bases: TGTGCCAGCAGCTTAGGAACAGGGTCCTTGGATGAAAAACTGTTTTTT.

This chain links TRBV29-1 with TRBJ2-1; D unresolved. Trimming cost V 8 bases and J 2 bases, with 16 bases left between them. Germline V gives CDR1 SQVTM, CDR2 ANQGSEA. This CDR3 is 14 amino acids long. CDR3 nucleotides: TGCAGCATAATACTGCTATCCCCCTACAATGAGCAGTTCTTC. Protein sequence: CSIILLSPYNEQFF.

This sequence joins TRBV6-1 and TRBJ2-4; a possible D gene is TRBD1 (5 bases). Germline CDR1 and CDR2: MNHNS and SASEGT. V lost 4 bases and J lost 4, with 8 bases in between. This CDR3 region has 13 residues. The CDR3 DNA is TGTGCCAGCAGTGCGTCAGGGAAAAACATTCAGTACTTC. Translation: CASSASGKNIQYF.

The rearrangement joins TRBV30 to TRBJ2-1; 8 nucleotides agree with TRBD2. Trimming at V came to 3 bases and at J to 6 bases, leaving 1 base not matched to a gene. CDR1 is GTSNPN, CDR2 SVGIG, per germline (reference sequence). This CDR3 has 12 residues. The CDR3: CAWSGRANEQFF. The CDR3 DNA reads as TGTGCCTGGAGCGGGAGGGCCAATGAGCAGTTCTTC.

This clonotype appeared a few times. This rearrangement joins TRBV7-9 to TRBJ2-7; D unresolved. The V gene lost 5 bases and the J gene lost 7 bases, with 18 bases spanning the gap. The V gene's germline CDR1 is SEHNR and CDR2 FQNEAQ (reference sequence). The CDR3 has 14 residues. CDR3 residues: CASSPYEVKREQYF. Here the CDR3 DNA reads TGTGCCAGCAGCCCTTATGAGGTCAAACGAGAGCAGTACTTC. The full variable domain, its missing parts supplied by reference TRBV7-9 and TRBJ2-7, is DTGVSQNPRHKITKRGQNVTFRCDPISEHNRLYWYRQTLGQGPEFLTYFQNEAQLEKSRLLSDRFSAERPKGSFSTLEIQRTEQGDSAMYLCASSPYEVKREQYFGPGTRLTVT.

V gene TRBV2 combines with J gene TRBJ2-7; D is unclear. Looked up from germline, CDR1 is SNHLY and CDR2 is FYNNEI. CDR3 length: 13 amino acids. V was shortened by 5 bases and J by 3 bases, with 11 bases between the two germline ends. CDR3 bases: TGTGCCAGCAGTCCCAGGAATGACTACGAGCAGTACTTC. Its protein product is CASSPRNDYEQYF.

This clonotype was detected ten times or more. The chain recombines TRBV10-3 with TRBJ2-3; D is undetermined. Germline CDR1 reads ENHRY; CDR2 reads SYGVKD. V was clipped by 4 bases and J by 6 bases, with 8 bases between them. This CDR3 contains 12 residues. The chain's CDR3 is CAISVDGDTQYF. CDR3 nucleotide sequence: TGTGCCATCAGTGTAGATGGGGATACGCAGTATTTT.

The chain recombines TRBV28 with TRBJ1-3; TRBD1 agrees at 7 bases. The junction had 11 bases not matched to a gene; V was cut back by 6 bases and J by 6 bases. The CDR3 has 15 residues. CDR1 is MDHEN and CDR2 is SYDVKM in the germline V gene. CDR3 residues: CASSIARGQANTIYF. DNA for the CDR3: TGTGCCAGCAGCATCGCGAGGGGGCAAGCAAACACCATATATTTT.

The sample holds a few counts of this clonotype. The rearrangement uses TRBV5-1 and TRBJ2-2; 8 bases map to TRBD1. V shed 7 bases and J 4 bases; nucleotides not matched to a gene: 6. Germline assignment: CDR1 SGHRS and CDR2 YFSETQ. The CDR3 loop spans 14 amino acids. The DNA of the CDR3 is TGCGCCAGCGGTCCAGGGGGCTTCACCGGGGAGCTGTTTTTT. Translating gives CASGPGGFTGELFF.

This clonotype has more than one count but fewer than ten. V usage is TRBV28 and J usage is TRBJ2-7, with unresolved D. The CDR3 extends over 14 amino acids. V dropped 1 base and J dropped 2 bases, with 9 bases sitting between them. The germline gives CDR1 MDHEN, CDR2 SYDVKM. In DNA, the CDR3 is TGTGCCAGCAGTTTATATCCGGGCCCCTACGAGCAGTACTTC. The encoded protein is CASSLYPGPYEQYF.

This chain uses TRBV7-2 with TRBJ2-1; 10 bases agree with TRBD1. CDR1 SGHTA and CDR2 FQGNSA come from the germline V gene. The V gene end was trimmed by 5 bases and the J gene end by 2 bases; junction bases not matched to a gene: 6. The CDR3 has 16 residues. The CDR3 DNA sequence: TGTGCCAGCAGCAGATACGGGACAGGGGCCTACAATGAGCAGTTCTTC. Its translation: CASSRYGTGAYNEQFF.